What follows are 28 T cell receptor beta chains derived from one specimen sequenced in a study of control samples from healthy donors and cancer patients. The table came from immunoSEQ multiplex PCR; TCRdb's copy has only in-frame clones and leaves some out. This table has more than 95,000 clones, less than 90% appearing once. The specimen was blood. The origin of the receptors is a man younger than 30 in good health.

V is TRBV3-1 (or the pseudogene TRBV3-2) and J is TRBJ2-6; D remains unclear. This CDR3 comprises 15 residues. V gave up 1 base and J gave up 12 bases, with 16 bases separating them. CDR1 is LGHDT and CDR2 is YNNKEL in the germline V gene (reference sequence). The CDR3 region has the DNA TGTGCCAGCAGCCAAGGTCCGGGCCAAATATCCGTCCTGACTTTC. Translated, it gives CASSQGPGQISVLTF.

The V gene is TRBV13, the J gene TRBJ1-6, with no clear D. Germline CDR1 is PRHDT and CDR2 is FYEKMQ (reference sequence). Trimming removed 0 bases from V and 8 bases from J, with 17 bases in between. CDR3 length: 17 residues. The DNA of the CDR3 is TGTGCCAGCAGCTTAGGTTCTCGTGGGGAAAATGATTCACCCCTCCACTTT. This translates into CASSLGSRGENDSPLHF.

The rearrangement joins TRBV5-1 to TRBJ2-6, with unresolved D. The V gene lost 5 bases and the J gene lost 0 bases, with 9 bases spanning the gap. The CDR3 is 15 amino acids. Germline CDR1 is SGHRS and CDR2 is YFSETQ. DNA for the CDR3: TGCGCCAGCAGGTTAGATTCCTCTGGGGCCAACGTCCTGACTTTC. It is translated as CASRLDSSGANVLTF. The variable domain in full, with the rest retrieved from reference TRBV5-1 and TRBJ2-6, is KAGVTQTPRYLIKTRGQQVTLSCSPISGHRSVSWYQQTPGQGLQFLFEYFSETQRNKGNFPGRFSGRQFSNSRSEMNVSTLELGDSALYLCASRLDSSGANVLTFGAGSRLTVL.

The CDR3 spells CASSPDRAPYEQYF. DNA of the CDR3: TGTGCCAGCAGTCCGGACAGGGCTCCCTACGAGCAGTACTTC. The V and J genes are TRBV25-1 and TRBJ2-7; TRBD1 aligns across 8 bases. With 5 bases clipped from V and 2 bases from J, the junction kept 5 bases outside the gene matches. Germline values: CDR1 MGHDK, CDR2 SYGVNS. The CDR3 contains 14 residues.

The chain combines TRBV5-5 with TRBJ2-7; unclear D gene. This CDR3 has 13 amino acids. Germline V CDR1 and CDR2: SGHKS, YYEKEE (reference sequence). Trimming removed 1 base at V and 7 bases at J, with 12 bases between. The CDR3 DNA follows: TGTGCCAGCAGCTTGTCCACGATAGGAGAGCAGTACTTC. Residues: CASSLSTIGEQYF.

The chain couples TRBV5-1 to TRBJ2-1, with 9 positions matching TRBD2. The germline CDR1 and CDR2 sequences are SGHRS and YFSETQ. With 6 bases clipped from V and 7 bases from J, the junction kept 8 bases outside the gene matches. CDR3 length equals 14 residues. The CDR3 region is CASISGGTGNEQFF. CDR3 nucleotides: TGCGCCAGCATCAGCGGGGGGACCGGGAATGAGCAGTTCTTC.

CDR3 protein: CASSPQGTDTQYF. DNA of the CDR3: TGTGCCAGTAGTCCACAGGGCACAGATACGCAGTATTTT. The chain carries TRBV19 and TRBJ2-3, with D possibly TRBD1 on 5 matching bases. V dropped 5 bases and J dropped 1 base, with 7 bases sitting between them. Looked up from germline, CDR1 is LNHDA and CDR2 is SQIVND (reference sequence). This CDR3 spans 13 amino acids.

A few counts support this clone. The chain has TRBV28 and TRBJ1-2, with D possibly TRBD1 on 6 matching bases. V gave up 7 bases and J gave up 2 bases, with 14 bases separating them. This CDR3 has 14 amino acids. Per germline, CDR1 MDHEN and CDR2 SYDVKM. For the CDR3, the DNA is TGTGCCAGCACCTTTGGGACATTCAACTATGGCTACACCTTC. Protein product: CASTFGTFNYGYTF.

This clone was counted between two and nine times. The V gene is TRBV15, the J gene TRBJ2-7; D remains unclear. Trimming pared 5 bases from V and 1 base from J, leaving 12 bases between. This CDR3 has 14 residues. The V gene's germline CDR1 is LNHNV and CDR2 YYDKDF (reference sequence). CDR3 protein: CATSVRRYSYEQYF. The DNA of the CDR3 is TGTGCCACCAGCGTCCGACGGTATTCCTACGAGCAGTACTTC.

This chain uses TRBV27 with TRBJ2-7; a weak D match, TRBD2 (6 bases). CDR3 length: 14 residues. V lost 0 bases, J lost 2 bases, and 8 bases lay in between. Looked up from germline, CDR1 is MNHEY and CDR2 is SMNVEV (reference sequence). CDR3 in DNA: TGTGCCAGCAGTTTATCGCGGGGTCCCTACGAGCAGTACTTC. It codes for CASSLSRGPYEQYF.

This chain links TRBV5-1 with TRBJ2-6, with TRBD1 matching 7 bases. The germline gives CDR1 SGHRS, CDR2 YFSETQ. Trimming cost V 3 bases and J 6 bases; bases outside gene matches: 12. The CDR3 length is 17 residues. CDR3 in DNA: TGCGCCAGCAGCTCCCACGTACGACAGGGTGAGGCCAACGTCCTGACTTTC. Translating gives CASSSHVRQGEANVLTF.

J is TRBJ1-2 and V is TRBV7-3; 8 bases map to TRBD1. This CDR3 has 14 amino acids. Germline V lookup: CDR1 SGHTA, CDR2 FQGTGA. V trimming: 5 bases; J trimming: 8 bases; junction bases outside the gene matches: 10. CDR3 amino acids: CASSPGGQALGYTF. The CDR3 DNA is TGTGCCAGCAGCCCTGGGGGACAGGCTCTAGGCTACACCTTC.

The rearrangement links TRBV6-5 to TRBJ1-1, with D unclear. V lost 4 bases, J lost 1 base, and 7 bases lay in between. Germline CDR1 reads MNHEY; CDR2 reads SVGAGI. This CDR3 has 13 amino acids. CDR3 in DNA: TGTGCCAGCAGTTCCGGACGGAACACTGAAGCTTTCTTT. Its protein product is CASSSGRNTEAFF.

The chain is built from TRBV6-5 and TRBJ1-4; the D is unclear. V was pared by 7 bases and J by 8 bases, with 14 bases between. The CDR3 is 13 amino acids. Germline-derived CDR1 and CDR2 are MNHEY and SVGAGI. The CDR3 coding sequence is TGTGCCAGCACCTCCGCCATGGTCGAAAAACTGTTTTTT. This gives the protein CASTSAMVEKLFF.

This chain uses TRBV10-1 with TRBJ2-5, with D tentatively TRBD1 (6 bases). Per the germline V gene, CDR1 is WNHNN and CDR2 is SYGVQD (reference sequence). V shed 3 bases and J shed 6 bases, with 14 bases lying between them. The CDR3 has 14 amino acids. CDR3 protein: CASSDIQGSKTQYF. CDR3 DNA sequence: TGCGCCAGCAGTGATATTCAGGGGAGCAAGACCCAGTACTTC.

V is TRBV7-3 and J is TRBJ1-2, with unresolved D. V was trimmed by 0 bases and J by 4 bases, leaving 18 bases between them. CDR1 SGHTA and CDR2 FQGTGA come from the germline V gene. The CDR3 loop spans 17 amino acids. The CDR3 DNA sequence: TGTGCCAGCAGCTTAACTGGGGTCACAGACGACGGCTATGGCTACACCTTC. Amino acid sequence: CASSLTGVTDDGYGYTF.

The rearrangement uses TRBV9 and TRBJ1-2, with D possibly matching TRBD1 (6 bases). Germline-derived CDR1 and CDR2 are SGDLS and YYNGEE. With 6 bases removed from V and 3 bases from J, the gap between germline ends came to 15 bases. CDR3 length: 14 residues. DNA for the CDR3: TGTGCCAGCACTAATAGGGGGAAAGACTATGGCTACACCTTC. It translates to CASTNRGKDYGYTF.

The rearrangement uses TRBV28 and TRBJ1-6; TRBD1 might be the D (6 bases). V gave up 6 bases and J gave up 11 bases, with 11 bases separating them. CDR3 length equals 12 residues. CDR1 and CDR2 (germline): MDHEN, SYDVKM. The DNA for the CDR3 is TGTGCCAGCAGACCCGGGACAACACCCCTCCACTTT. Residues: CASRPGTTPLHF.

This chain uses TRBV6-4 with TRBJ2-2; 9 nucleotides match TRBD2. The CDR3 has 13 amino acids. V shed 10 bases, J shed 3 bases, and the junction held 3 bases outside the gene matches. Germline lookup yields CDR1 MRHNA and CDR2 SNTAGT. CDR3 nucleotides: TGTGCCACCAAGCGGGAGGACACCGGGGAGCTGTTTTTT. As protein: CATKREDTGELFF.

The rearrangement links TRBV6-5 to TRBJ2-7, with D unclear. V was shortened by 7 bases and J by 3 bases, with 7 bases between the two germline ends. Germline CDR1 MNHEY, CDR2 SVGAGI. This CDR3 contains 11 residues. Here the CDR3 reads CASKRDYEQYF. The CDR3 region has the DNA TGTGCCAGCAAAAGAGACTACGAGCAGTACTTC.

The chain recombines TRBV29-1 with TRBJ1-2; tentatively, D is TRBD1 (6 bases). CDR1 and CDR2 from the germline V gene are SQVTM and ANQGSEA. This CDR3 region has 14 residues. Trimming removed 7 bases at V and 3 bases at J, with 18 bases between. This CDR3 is CSALPTGADYGYTF. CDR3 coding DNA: TGCAGCGCCCTTCCGACAGGAGCTGACTATGGCTACACCTTC. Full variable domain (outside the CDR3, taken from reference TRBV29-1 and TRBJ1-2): SAVISQKPSRDICQRGTSLTIQCQVDSQVTMMFWYRQQPGQSLTLIATANQGSEATYESGFVIDKFPISRPNLTFSTLTVSNMSPEDSSIYLCSALPTGADYGYTFGSGTRLTVV.

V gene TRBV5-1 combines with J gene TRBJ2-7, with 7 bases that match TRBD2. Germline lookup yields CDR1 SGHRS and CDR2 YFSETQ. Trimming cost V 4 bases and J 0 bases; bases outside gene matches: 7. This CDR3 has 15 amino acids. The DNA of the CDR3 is TGCGCCAGCAGCGCCGGGACTAAGATCTCCTACGAGCAGTACTTC. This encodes CASSAGTKISYEQYF.

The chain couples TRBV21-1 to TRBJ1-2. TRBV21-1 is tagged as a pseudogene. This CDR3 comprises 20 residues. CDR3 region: CASSKSGRRPRAGVGYGYTF. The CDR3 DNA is TGTGCCAGCAGCAAATCGGGTAGAAGGCCAAGGGCGGGCGTGGGCTATGGCTACACCTTC.

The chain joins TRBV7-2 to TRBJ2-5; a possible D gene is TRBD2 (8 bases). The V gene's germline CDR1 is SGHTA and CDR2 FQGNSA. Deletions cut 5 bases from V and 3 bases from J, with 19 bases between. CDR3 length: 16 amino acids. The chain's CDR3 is CASSPGGGRGEETQYF. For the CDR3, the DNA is TGTGCCAGCAGCCCCGGGGGGGGCAGGGGGGAAGAGACCCAGTACTTC.

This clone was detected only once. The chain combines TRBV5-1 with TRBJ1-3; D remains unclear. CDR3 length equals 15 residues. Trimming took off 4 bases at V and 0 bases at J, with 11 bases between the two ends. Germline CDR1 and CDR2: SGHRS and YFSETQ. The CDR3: CASSPGEASGNTIYF. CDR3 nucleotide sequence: TGCGCCAGCAGCCCTGGGGAGGCCTCTGGAAACACCATATATTTT.

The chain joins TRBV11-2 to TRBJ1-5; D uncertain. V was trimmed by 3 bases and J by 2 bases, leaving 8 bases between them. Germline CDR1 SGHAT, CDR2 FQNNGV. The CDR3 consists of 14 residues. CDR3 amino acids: CASSFSVGNQPQHF. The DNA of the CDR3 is TGTGCCAGCAGCTTTTCAGTCGGCAATCAGCCCCAGCATTTT.

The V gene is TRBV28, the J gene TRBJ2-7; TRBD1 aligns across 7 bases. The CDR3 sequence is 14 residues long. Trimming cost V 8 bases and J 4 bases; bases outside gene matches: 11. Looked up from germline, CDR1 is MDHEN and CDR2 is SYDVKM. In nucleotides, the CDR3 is TGTGCCAGCGACCGGGACAGAGGTATATACGAGCAGTACTTC. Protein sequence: CASDRDRGIYEQYF.

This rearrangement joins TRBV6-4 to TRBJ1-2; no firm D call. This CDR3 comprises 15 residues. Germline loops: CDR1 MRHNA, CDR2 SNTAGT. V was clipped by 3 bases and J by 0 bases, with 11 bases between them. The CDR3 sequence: CASSESTNSNYGYTF. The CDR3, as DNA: TGTGCCAGCAGTGAAAGTACTAATTCTAACTATGGCTACACCTTC.